A selection of T cell receptor beta chains follows, all from one sample in a study of blood T cell repertoires in COVID-19. Sequencing was performed with immunoSEQ multiplex PCR; in TCRdb, only in-frame clones are kept and a portion is missing. Of around 160,000 clones in the sample, about four fifths were seen once. The sequenced sample was peripheral blood. The source of these receptors is a human donor with acute or convalescent COVID-19. The donor label of this sample is uncertain. The CDR3 runs from the conserved cysteine through the conserved F or W. Each record gives: clone size, V gene, D gene, J gene, CDR3 protein, CDR3 DNA. The D gene is left open where the match is weak. A row's size may be missing; if present it is once, few, many or a size class.

once	TRBV9	TRBD2	TRBJ2-5	CASSVGGGPTSGTQYF	TGTGCCAGCAGCGTTGGCGGGGGGCCTACCAGCGGGACCCAGTACTTC
-	TRBV6-5	-	TRBJ1-2	CASSLHRLYGYTF	TGTGCCAGCAGTTTACACCGCCTGTATGGCTACACCTTC
-	TRBV18	-	TRBJ2-2	CASSPSTGIGELFF	TGTGCCAGCTCACCGTCGACGGGTATCGGGGAGCTGTTTTTT
once	TRBV7-9	TRBD1	TRBJ2-3	CASSKTGGAQYF	TGTGCCAGCAGCAAGACAGGGGGCGCGCAGTATTTT
-	TRBV19	TRBD1	TRBJ1-1	CASSGGQGNTEAFF	TGTGCCAGTAGTGGGGGACAGGGGAACACTGAAGCTTTCTTT
-	TRBV12-5	TRBD1	TRBJ1-1	CASALTGGWTEAFF	TGTGCTAGTGCCCTGACAGGGGGATGGACTGAAGCTTTCTTT
-	TRBV5-6	TRBD1	TRBJ2-1	CASSLEGQGRNEQFF	TGTGCCAGCAGCTTGGAGGGACAGGGGCGTAATGAGCAGTTCTTC
-	TRBV5-1	-	TRBJ1-2	CASSLEWAGGYTF	TGCGCCAGCAGCTTGGAATGGGCTGGCGGCTACACCTTC
-	TRBV4-1	-	TRBJ1-5	CASSRGSDQPQHF	TGCGCCAGCAGCCGAGGCTCTGATCAGCCCCAGCATTTT
once	TRBV19	-	TRBJ2-7	CASSKYGGPEYEQYF	TGTGCCAGTAGTAAATACGGGGGTCCTGAGTACGAGCAGTACTTC
-	TRBV2	-	TRBJ1-5	CASSETGQGQPQHF	TGTGCCAGCAGTGAAACTGGACAAGGTCAGCCCCAGCATTTT
-	TRBV6-2/TRBV6-3	-	TRBJ1-2	CASSYSTYGYTF	TGTGCCAGCAGTTACTCGACTTATGGCTACACCTTC
-	TRBV19	-	TRBJ1-1	CASSMGRGRTEAFF	TGTGCCAGTTCTATGGGGCGCGGAAGAACTGAAGCTTTCTTT
-	TRBV5-8	TRBD2	TRBJ2-3	CASSQLAGSTDTQYF	TGTGCCAGCAGCCAACTAGCGGGGAGCACAGATACGCAGTATTTT
-	TRBV6-5	TRBD1	TRBJ2-7	CASSWTGSSYEQYF	TGTGCCAGCTCCTGGACAGGGAGCTCCTACGAGCAGTACTTC
-	TRBV12-5	-	TRBJ2-1	CASGLLQGRLEQFF	TGTGCTAGTGGTTTGTTACAGGGGAGGCTTGAGCAGTTCTTC
-	TRBV19	TRBD1	TRBJ2-5	CASSTSGTGRWETQYF	TGTGCCAGTAGTACCTCCGGGACAGGGAGATGGGAGACCCAGTACTTC
-	TRBV6-2/TRBV6-3	TRBD1	TRBJ1-2	CASSNPGTGVGYTF	TGTGCCAGCAGTAATCCCGGGACAGGGGTTGGCTACACCTTC
-	TRBV11-2	-	TRBJ2-5	CASSPPGVKAETQYF	TGTGCCAGCAGCCCCCCGGGAGTCAAAGCCGAGACCCAGTACTTC
-	TRBV5-1	-	TRBJ1-1	CASSPGSWNTEAFF	TGCGCCAGCAGCCCGGGGTCCTGGAACACTGAAGCTTTCTTT